This T cell receptor beta chain was observed in a study of blood T cell repertoires in COVID-19. Background on the study: The United States, Italy and Spain were the sources of the acute and convalescent COVID-19 samples. In each case, the material was cDNA or gDNA derived from T cells, B-cell-depleted T cells, or PBMCs.

The CDR3 has 14 residues. Study members were between about 18 and 95 years old and lived in 20 to 30 US regions. The study assigned cohorts using participant-reported clinical history. The assay was immunoSEQ multiplex PCR, and TCRdb's table has in-frame clones only and misses some. The sample lists approximately 390,000 clones, about 87% occurring once. The origin of this receptor is a woman aged 50 to 60 who had recovered from COVID-19. The sample taken for sequencing was PBMCs or T cells enriched from blood (not recorded which). This chain joins TRBV21-1 and TRBJ2-3; the table's D call, TRBD1, has no DNA check behind it. TRBV21-1 is marked as a pseudogene. CDR3 region: CASSKYPPADTQYF. As DNA, the CDR3 is TGTGCCAGCAGCAAATACCCGCCAGCAGATACGCAGTATTTT.